This entry features one T cell receptor beta chain sequence. Its antigen remains unknown. The entry originates in a study of OX40 agonist ivuxolimab in advanced cancers. Findings and limits, study-wide: Researchers report that CD8+ T cells had, on average, more expanded clones than CD4+.

The protocol was immunoSEQ multiplex PCR, while the TCRdb copy is restricted to in-frame clones and leaves out a portion. This table holds under 65,000 clones, approximately 93% found once. V was trimmed by 9 bases and J by 4 bases, leaving 17 bases between them. CDR1 is SNHLY and CDR2 is FYNNEI in the germline V gene. This CDR3 is built from 14 residues. This chain connects TRBV2 to TRBJ2-3, with a possible D match to TRBD2 (7 bases). This receptor was identified in an adult with an advanced solid tumor such as melanoma, head and neck, liver or kidney cancer. Sequences were derived from CD4+ or CD8+ T cells sorted from blood, sampled in a trial of the OX40 agonist ivuxolimab. The CDR3 coding sequence is TGTGCCAGACACGGGGAGGGGGTCCCAGATACGCAGTATTTT. Translation gives CARHGEGVPDTQYF.